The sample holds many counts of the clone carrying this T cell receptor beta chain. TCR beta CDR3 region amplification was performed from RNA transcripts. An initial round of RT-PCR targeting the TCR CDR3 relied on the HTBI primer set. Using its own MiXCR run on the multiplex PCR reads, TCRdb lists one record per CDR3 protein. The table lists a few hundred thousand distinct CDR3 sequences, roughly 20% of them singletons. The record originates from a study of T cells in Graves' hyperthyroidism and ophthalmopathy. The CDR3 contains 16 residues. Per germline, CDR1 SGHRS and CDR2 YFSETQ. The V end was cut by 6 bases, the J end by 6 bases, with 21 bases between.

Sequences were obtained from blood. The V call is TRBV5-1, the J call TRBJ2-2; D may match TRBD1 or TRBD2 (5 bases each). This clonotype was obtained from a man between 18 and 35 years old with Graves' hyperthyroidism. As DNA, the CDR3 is TGCGCCAGCACGTATGAGGGACGAGGGTACGCCGGGGAGCTGTTTTTT. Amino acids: CASTYEGRGYAGELFF. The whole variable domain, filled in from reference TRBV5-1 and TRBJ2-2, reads KAGVTQTPRYLIKTRGQQVTLSCSPISGHRSVSWYQQTPGQGLQFLFEYFSETQRNKGNFPGRFSGRQFSNSRSEMNVSTLELGDSALYLCASTYEGRGYAGELFFGEGSRLTVL.